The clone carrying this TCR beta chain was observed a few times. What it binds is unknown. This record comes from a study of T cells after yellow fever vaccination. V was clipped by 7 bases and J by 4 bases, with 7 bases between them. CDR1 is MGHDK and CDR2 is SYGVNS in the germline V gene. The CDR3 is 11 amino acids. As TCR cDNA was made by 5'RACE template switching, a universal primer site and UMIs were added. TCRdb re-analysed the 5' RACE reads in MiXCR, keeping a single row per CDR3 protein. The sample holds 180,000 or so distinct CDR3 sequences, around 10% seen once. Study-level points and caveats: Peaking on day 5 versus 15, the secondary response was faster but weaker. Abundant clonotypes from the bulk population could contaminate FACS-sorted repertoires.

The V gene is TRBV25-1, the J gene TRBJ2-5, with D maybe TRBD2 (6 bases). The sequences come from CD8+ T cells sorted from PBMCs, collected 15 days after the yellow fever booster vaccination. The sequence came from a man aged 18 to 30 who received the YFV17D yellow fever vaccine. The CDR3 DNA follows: TGTGCCAGCATCGGGGGAGAGACCCAGTACTTC. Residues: CASIGGETQYF.